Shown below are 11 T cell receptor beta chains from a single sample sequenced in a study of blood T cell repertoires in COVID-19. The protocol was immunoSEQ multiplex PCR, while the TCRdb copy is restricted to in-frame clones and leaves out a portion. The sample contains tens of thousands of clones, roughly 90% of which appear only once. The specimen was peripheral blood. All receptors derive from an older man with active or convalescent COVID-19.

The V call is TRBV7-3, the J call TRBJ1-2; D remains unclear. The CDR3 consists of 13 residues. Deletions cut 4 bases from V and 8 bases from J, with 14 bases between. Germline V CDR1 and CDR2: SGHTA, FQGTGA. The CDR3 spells CASSSAEGMGYTF. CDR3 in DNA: TGTGCCAGCAGCTCCGCGGAGGGAATGGGCTACACCTTC.

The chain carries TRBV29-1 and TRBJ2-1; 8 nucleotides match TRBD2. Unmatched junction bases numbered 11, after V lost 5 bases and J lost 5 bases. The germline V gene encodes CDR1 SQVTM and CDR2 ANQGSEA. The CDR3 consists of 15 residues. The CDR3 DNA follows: TGCAGCGTTCGGGGGTGGGCGGGAGGTAACAATGAGCAGTTCTTC. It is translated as CSVRGWAGGNNEQFF.

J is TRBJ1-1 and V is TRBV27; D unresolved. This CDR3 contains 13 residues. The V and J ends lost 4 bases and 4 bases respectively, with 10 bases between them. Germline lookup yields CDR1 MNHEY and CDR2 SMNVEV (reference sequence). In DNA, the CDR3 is TGTGCCAGCAGTTCGGTCATGGTCACTGAAGCTTTCTTT. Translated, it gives CASSSVMVTEAFF.

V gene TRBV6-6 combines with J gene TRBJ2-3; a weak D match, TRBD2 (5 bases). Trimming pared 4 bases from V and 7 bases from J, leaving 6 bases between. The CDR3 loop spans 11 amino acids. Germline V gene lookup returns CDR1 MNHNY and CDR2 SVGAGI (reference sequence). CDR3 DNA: TGTGCCAGCAGTTCGGGGAATACGCAGTATTTT. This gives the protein CASSSGNTQYF.

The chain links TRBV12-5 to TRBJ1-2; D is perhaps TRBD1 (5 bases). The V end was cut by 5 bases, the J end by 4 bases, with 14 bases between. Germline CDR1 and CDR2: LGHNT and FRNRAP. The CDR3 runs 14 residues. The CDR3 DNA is TGTGCTAGTGGTCCCATGGGGCCGGGCTATGGCTACACCTTC. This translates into CASGPMGPGYGYTF.

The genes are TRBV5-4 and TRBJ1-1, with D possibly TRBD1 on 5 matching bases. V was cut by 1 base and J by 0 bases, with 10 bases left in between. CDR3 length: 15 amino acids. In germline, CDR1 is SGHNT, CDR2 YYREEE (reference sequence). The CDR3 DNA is TGTGCCAGCAGCTTGATGGGGGGTATGAACACTGAAGCTTTCTTT. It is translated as CASSLMGGMNTEAFF.

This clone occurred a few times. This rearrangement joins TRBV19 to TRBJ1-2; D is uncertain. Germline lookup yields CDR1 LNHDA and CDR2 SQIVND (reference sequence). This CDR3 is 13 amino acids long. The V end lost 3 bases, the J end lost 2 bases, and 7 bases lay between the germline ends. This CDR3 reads CASSMRSNYGYTF. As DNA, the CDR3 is TGTGCCAGTAGTATGAGGTCGAACTATGGCTACACCTTC. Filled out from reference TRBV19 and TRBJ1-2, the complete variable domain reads DGGITQSPKYLFRKEGQNVTLSCEQNLNHDAMYWYRQDPGQGLRLIYYSQIVNDFQKGDIAEGYSVSREKKESFPLTVTSAQKNPTAFYLCASSMRSNYGYTFGSGTRLTVV.

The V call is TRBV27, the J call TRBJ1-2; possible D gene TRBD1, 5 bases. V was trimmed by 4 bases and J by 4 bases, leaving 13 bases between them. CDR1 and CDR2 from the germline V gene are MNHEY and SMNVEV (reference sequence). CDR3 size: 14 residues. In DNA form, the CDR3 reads TGTGCCAGCAGTTCCTCCGGGGGGGGCTATGGCTACACCTTC. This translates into CASSSSGGGYGYTF.

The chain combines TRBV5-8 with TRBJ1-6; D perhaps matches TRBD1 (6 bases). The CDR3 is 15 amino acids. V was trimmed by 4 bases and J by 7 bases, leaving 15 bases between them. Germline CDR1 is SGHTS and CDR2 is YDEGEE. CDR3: CASSPKAGENSPLHF. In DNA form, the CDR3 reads TGTGCCAGCAGCCCAAAGGCAGGGGAAAATTCACCCCTCCACTTT. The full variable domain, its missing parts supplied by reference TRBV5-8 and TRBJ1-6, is EAGVTQSPTHLIKTRGQQATLRCSPISGHTSVYWYQQALGLGLQFLLWYDEGEERNRGNFPPRFSGRQFPNYSSELNVNALELEDSALYLCASSPKAGENSPLHFGNGTRLTVT.

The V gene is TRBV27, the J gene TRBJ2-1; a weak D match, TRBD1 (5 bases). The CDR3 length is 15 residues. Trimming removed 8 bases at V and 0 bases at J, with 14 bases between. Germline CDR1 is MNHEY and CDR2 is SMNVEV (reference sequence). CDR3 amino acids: CASGHRATSYNEQFF. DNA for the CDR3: TGTGCCAGCGGACACAGAGCCACCTCCTACAATGAGCAGTTCTTC.

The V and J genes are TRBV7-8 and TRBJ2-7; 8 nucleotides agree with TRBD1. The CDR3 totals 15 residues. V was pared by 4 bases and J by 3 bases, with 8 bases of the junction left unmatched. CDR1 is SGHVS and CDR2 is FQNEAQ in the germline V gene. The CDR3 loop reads CASSWDRFSVYEQYV. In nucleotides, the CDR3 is TGTGCCAGCAGCTGGGACAGGTTCTCGGTCTACGAGCAGTACGTC.